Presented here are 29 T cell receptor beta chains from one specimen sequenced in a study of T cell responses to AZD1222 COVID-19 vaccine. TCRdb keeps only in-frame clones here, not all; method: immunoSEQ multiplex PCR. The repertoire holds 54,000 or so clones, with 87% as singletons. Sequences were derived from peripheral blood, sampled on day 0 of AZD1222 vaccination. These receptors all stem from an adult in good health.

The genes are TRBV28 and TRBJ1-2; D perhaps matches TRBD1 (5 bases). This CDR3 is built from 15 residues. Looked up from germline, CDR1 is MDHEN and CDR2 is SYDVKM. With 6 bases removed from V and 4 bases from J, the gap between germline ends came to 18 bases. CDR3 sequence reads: CASSSPPGESYGYTF. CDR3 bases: TGTGCCAGCAGCTCACCCCCGGGGGAATCCTATGGCTACACCTTC.

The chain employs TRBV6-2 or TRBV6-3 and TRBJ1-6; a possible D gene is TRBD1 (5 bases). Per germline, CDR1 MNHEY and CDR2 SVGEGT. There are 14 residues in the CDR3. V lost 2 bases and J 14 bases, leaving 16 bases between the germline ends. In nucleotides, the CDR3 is TGTGCCAGCAGTTACCGGGACGGACGGAAGACCCTCCACTTT. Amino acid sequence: CASSYRDGRKTLHF.

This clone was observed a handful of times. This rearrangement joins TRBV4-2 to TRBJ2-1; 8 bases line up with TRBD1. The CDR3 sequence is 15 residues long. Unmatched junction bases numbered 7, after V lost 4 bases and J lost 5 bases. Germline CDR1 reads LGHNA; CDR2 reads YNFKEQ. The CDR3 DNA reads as TGTGCCAGCAGCCCCCGACAGGGGACCCACAATGAGCAGTTCTTC. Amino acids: CASSPRQGTHNEQFF.

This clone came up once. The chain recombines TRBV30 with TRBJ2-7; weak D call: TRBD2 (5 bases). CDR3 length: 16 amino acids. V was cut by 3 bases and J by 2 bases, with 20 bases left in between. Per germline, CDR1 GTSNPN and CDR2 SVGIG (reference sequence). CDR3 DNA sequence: TGTGCCTGGAGCAAACCCCCCGGGGATATCCCCTACGAGCAGTACTTC. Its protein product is CAWSKPPGDIPYEQYF.

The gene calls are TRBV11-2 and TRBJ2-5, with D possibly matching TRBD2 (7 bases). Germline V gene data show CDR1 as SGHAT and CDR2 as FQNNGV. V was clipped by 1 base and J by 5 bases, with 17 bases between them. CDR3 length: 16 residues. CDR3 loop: CASSLVTGTIQETQYF. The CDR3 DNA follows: TGTGCCAGCAGCTTAGTAACAGGGACTATCCAGGAGACCCAGTACTTC.

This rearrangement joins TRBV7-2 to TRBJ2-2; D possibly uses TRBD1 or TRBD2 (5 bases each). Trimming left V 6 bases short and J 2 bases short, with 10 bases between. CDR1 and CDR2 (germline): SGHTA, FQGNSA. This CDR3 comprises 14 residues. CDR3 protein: CASRPRGNTGELFF. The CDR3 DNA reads TGTGCCAGCAGACCGAGGGGAAACACCGGGGAGCTGTTTTTT.

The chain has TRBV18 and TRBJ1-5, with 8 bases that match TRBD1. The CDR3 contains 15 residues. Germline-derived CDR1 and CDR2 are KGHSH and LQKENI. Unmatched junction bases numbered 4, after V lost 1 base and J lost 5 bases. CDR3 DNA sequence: TGTGCCAGCTCACCACTGGACAGGGACGATCAGCCCCAGCATTTT. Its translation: CASSPLDRDDQPQHF.

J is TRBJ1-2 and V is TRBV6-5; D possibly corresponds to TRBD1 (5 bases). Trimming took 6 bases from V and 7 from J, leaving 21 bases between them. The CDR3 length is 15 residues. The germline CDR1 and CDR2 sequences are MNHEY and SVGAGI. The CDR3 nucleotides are TGTGCCAGCAGCTTCTCGACAGTCTCAGGGAGTGGCTACACCTTC. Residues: CASSFSTVSGSGYTF.

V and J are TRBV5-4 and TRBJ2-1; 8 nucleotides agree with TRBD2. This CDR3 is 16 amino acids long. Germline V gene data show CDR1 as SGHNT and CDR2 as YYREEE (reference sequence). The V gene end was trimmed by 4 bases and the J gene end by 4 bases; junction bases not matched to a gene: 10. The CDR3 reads CASSPFGGGRYNEQFF. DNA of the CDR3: TGTGCCAGCAGCCCTTTTGGCGGGGGGAGGTACAATGAGCAGTTCTTC.

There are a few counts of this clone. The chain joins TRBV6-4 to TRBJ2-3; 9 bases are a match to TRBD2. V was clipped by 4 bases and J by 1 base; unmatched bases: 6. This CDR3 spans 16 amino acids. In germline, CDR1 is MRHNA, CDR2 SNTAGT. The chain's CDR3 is CASSGLAGEGTDTQYF. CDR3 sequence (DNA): TGTGCCAGCAGTGGATTAGCGGGGGAGGGCACAGATACGCAGTATTTT.

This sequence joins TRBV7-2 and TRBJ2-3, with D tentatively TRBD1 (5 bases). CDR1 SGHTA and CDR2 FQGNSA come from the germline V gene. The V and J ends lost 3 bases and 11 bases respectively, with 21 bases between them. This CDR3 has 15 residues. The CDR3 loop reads CASSFGNRPSIGQYF. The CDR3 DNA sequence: TGTGCCAGCAGCTTCGGAAACAGGCCCTCGATAGGGCAGTATTTT.

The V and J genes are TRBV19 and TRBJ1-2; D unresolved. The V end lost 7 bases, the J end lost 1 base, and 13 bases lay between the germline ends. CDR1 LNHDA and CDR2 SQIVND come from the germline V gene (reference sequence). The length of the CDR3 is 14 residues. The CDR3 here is CASTRTLLNYGYTF. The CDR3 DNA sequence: TGTGCCAGTACAAGGACCCTTCTTAACTATGGCTACACCTTC. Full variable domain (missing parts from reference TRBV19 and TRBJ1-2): DGGITQSPKYLFRKEGQNVTLSCEQNLNHDAMYWYRQDPGQGLRLIYYSQIVNDFQKGDIAEGYSVSREKKESFPLTVTSAQKNPTAFYLCASTRTLLNYGYTFGSGTRLTVV.

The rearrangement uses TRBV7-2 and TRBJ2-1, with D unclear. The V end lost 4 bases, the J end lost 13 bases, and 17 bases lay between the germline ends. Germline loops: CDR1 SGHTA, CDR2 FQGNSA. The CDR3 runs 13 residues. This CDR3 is CASSSGPYKNQFF. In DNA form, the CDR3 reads TGTGCCAGCAGCTCCGGCCCCTACAAAAACCAGTTCTTC.

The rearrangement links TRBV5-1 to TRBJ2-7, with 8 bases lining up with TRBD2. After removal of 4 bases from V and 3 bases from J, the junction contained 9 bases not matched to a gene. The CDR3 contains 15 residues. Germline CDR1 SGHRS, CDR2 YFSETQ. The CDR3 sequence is CASSQVGGANYEQYF. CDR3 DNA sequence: TGCGCCAGCAGCCAGGTCGGGGGGGCGAACTACGAGCAGTACTTC.

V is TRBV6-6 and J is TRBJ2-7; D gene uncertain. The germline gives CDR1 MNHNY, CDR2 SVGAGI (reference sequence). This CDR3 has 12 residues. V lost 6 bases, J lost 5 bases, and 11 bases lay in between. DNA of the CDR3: TGTGCCAGCAGAGAACATCTCCACGAGCAGTACTTC. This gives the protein CASREHLHEQYF.

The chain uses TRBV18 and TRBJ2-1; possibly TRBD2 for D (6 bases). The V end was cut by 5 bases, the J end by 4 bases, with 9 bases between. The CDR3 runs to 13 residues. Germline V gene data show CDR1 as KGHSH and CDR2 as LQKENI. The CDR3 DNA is TGTGCCAGCTCAACGACTAGGTACAATGAGCAGTTCTTC. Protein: CASSTTRYNEQFF.

As DNA, the CDR3 is TGTGCCAGCAGCCAAGGGAAGTGGTCGGGGGCTGCTAGGGACGAGCAGTACTTC. Its translation: CASSQGKWSGAARDEQYF. J is TRBJ2-7 and V is TRBV3-1 (or the pseudogene TRBV3-2); perhaps D is TRBD1 or TRBD2 (6 bases each). The CDR3 is 18 residues long. V lost 1 base to trimming and J lost 5 bases, with 24 bases between them. Germline CDR1 is LGHDT and CDR2 is YNNKEL (reference sequence).

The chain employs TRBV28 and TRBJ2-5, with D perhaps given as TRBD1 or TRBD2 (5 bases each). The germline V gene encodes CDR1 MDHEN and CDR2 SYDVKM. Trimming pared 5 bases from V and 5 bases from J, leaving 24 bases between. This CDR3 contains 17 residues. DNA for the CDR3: TGTGCCAGCAGTCTTAATACGGGACGGTCTGTGGGGGAGACCCAGTACTTC. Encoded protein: CASSLNTGRSVGETQYF.

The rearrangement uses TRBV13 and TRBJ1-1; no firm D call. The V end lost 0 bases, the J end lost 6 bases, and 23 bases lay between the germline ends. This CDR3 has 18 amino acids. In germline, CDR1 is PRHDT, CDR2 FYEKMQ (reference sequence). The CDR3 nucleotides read TGTGCCAGCAGCTTAGGCCTGGACGGTGGAACATTCTGGGCTGAAGCTTTCTTT. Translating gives CASSLGLDGGTFWAEAFF.

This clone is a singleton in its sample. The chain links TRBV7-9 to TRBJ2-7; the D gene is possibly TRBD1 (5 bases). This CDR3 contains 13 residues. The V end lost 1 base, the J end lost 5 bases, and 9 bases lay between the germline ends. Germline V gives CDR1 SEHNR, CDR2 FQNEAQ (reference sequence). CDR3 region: CASSLGSRDEQYF. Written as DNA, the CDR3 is TGTGCCAGCAGCTTAGGAAGCAGGGACGAGCAGTACTTC.

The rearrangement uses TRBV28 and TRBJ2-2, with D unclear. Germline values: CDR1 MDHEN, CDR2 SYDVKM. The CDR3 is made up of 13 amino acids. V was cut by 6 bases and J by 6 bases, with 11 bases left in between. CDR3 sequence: CASSRRVPGELFF. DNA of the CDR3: TGTGCCAGCAGCCGCCGGGTCCCCGGGGAGCTGTTTTTT.

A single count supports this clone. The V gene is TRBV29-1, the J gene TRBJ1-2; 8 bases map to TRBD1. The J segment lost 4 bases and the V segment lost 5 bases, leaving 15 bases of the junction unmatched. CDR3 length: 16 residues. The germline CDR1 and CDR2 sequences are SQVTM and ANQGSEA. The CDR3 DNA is TGCAGCGTTCGTTTCTCCCAGGGGGCCGTCTCCTATGGCTACACCTTC. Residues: CSVRFSQGAVSYGYTF.

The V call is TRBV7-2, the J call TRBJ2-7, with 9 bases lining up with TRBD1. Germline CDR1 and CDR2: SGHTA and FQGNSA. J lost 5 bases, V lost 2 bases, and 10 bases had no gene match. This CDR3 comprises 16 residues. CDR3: CASSLQSRTGVDEQYF. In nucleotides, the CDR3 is TGTGCCAGCAGCTTACAAAGTCGGACAGGGGTTGACGAGCAGTACTTC.

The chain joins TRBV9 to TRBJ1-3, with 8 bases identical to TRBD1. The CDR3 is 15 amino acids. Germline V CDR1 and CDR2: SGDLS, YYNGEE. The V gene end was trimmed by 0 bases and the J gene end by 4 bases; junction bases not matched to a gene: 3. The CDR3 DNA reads TGTGCCAGCAGCGTAGGACAGGGGTCCGGAAACACCATATATTTT. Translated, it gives CASSVGQGSGNTIYF.

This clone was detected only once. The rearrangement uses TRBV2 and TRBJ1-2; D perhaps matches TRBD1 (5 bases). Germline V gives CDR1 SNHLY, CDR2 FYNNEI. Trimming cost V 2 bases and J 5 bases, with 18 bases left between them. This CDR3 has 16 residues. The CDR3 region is CASSESRRGAEYGYTF. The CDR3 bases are TGTGCCAGCAGTGAAAGCCGGCGAGGGGCCGAGTATGGCTACACCTTC.

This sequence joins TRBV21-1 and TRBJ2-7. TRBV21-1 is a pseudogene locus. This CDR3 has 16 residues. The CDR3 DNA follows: TGTGCCAGCAGCAAATACGGCCCCAGGAGCTCCTACGAGCAGTACTTC. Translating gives CASSKYGPRSSYEQYF.

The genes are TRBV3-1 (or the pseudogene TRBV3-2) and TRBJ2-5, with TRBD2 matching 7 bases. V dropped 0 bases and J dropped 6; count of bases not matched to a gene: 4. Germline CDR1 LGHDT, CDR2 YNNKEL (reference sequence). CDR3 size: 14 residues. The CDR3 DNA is TGTGCCAGCAGCCAAGAGGGAGGGTCCAAGACCCAGTACTTC. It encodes CASSQEGGSKTQYF.

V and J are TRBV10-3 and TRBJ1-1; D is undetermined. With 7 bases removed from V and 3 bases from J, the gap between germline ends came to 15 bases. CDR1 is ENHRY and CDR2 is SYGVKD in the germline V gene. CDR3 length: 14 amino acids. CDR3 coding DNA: TGTGCCATCATGGGAGTGTCGGGCGACACTGAAGCTTTCTTT. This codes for CAIMGVSGDTEAFF.

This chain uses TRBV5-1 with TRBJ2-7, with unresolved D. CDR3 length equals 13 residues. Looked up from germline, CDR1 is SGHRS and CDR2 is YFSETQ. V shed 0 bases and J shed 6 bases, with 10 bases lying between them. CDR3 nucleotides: TGCGCCAGCAGCTTGGCCGCCCGGATCGAGCAGTACTTC. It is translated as CASSLAARIEQYF.